One T cell receptor beta chain is described in this entry. The antigen it binds to is not known. No quality values exist for individual bases; no much larger clone is one base distant. Each donor gave one peripheral blood draw, roughly 110 mL on average, collected into heparinised tubes. Naive, central memory, regulatory and stem cell-like memory CD4+ T cells were sorted on a BD FACSAria II using a panel including CD45RO, CCR7, CD25, CD127, CD95 and CD27. A purity above 98% was achieved for all sorted populations. PBMCs were separated immediately by Lymphoprep density gradient centrifugation and were stained directly, without being cultured. So that batch effects would be minimized, each experiment stained and sorted samples in pairs, pairing one healthy donor with one patient. This sample stems from a study of beta chain features in type 1 diabetes (dated by TCRdb to the late 2010s). Looking at the study overall: Patients and healthy donors did not differ in mean age, gender distribution, total cell number or subset yield. Regulatory and stem cell-like memory subsets were isolated from only 8 patients and roughly 8 healthy donors, whereas naive and central memory subsets came from all 28 donors. A total of roughly 100 million sorted cells were examined across all samples, and a strong correlation was observed between cell number per subset and RNA yield. The study compared the TCRB repertoires of sorted circulating CD4+ T cell subsets in recently diagnosed type 1 diabetes patients with those in matched healthy donors.

On the study overall, not on this receptor specifically: Type 1 diabetes patients showed a moderate but significant shortening of TCRB CDR3 length in all four CD4+ subsets. Only small numbers of individuals were included in the HLA sub-analyses, which left unresolved whether HLA type had any influence on TCRB rearrangement. At VDJ recombination sites, patients with type 1 diabetes made fewer insertions and deleted more nucleotides, a pattern implying thymic rearrangement abnormalities. Because cDNA was sequenced instead of genomic DNA, highly expressing activated cells could be over-represented, though the groups showed no difference in activation or CD3 levels. Shorter templates might be favored by PCR, yet because patient and control samples were amplified and corrected together, any such skew would affect both groups equally. Naive, central memory and regulatory TCRB repertoires appeared to be more alike among patients than among healthy donors.

The CDR3 runs 12 residues from the cysteine to the phenylalanine. Of the read, only the CDR3 DNA is kept; its 36 bases are in frame from base 1. V lost 5 bases and J lost 5 bases; the stretch between them is 9 bases long. The germline V gene specifies SGHAT as CDR1 and FQNNGV as CDR2. The entire amount of isolated RNA was reverse transcribed using the High Capacity cDNA Reverse Transcription Kit, so the sequenced TCRB transcripts were expressed ones. Deep immunoSEQ sequencing was applied to naive, central memory and regulatory T cell samples, giving an average of approximately 4 million total reads per sample. Sorted cells were lysed in RLT buffer, and RNA was extracted using DNase-treated RNeasy Micro or Mini kits according to cell number. To prevent cross-contamination, each cell subset was processed individually, whereas patient and healthy donor samples were processed jointly. Using the immunoSEQ multiplex PCR, TCRB sequences were amplified from cDNA into 87-bp fragments spanning the CDR3 region. The amplicons were sequenced using the Illumina HiSeq platform. In the authors' own workflow: PCR bias was computationally corrected using synthetic template baselines, reads within Hamming distance 2 were collapsed, and singletons that could not be merged were discarded. Reads were aligned to IMGT to assign V, D and J genes, CDR3 length, and insertions or deletions at six rearrangement sites. Clonotype counts were normalized to sorted cell number within each subset before computing true diversity and Gini coefficients with the tcR R package. The overlap coefficient, calculated on TCRB nucleotide sequences, was used to quantify repertoire sharing. Out-of-frame TCRB sequences from naive cells were analyzed to stand in for the pre-selection repertoire. The table comes from immuneACCESS by way of TCRdb, which keeps in-frame sequences with V and J called. Part of the clones is missing from these tables; in studies checked, under half for an unresolved V gene and the rest for unknown reasons. D and trimming were read from the DNA, whereas the V and J calls and clone size are those reported in that table. The sample records 200,000 to 250,000 clones, about 15% of which are singletons. The ten largest clones add up to just under 0.02% of the sample.

The V and J segments used are TRBV11-2 and TRBJ2-5; a tentative D call is TRBD2 (5 bases match). The receptor's source is a man aged 25 to 40 with type 1 diabetes. Sequenced material: naive CD4+ T cells from blood. The cell subset or site label here, explained by the study, means: true naive CD4+ T cells. The DNA reads TGTGCCAGCAGCCCTAGCAGGGAGACCCAGTACTTC. Its amino acids are CASSPSRETQYF. Reference TRBV11-2 and TRBJ2-5 genes cover what lies past the CDR3, so the full variable domain is EAGVAQSPRYKIIEKRQSVAFWCNPISGHATLYWYQQILGQGPKLLIQFQNNGVVDDSQLPKDRFSAERLKGVDSTLKIQPAKLEDSAVYLCASSPSRETQYFGPGTRLLVL.